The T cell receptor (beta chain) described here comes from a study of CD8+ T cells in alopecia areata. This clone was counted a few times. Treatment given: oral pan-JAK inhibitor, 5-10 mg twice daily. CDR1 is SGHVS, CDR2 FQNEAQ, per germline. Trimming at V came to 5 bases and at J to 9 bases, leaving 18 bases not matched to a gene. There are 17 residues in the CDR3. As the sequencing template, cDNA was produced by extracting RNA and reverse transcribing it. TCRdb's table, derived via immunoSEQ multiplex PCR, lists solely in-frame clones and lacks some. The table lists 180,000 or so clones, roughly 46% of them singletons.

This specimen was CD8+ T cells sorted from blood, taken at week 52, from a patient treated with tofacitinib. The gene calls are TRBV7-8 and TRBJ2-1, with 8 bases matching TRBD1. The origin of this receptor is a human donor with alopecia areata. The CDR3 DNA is TGTGCCAGCAGCCCCCACAGGGGGGTCTCCAACTCGGGTGAGCAGTTCTTC. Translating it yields CASSPHRGVSNSGEQFF.